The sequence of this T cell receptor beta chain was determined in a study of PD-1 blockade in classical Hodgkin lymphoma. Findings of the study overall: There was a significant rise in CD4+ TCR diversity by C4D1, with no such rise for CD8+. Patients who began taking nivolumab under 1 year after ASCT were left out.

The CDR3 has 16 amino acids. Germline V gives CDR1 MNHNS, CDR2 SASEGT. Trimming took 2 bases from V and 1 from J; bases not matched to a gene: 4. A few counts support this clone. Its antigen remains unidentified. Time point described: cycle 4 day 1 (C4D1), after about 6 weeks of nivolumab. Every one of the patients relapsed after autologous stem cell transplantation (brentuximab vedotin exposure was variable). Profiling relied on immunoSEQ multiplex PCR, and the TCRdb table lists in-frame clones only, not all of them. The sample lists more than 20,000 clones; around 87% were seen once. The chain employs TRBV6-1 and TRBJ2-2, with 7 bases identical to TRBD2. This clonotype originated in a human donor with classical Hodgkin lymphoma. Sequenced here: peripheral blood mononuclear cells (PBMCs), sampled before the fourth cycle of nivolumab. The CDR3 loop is CASSEYPGGNTGELFF. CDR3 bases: TGTGCCAGCAGTGAATACCCGGGGGGGAACACCGGGGAGCTGTTTTTT.